The 2 T cell receptor beta chains reported below all come from one sample, sequenced in a study of blood T cell repertoires in COVID-19. Repertoires were generated with immunoSEQ multiplex PCR, while TCRdb's copy carries only in-frame clones and drops some. The sample contains 250,000 to 350,000 clones, around 90% of which appear only once. Sequencing was performed on peripheral blood. The receptor source for this set is a woman aged 50 to 60 who had recovered from COVID-19.

The chain is built from TRBV7-6 and TRBJ1-2; 8 bases line up with TRBD1. The CDR3 is 14 residues long. Trimming took 1 base from V and 6 from J; bases not matched to a gene: 4. CDR1 SGHVS and CDR2 FNYEAQ come from the germline V gene. CDR3 sequence reads: CASSLVRGQDGYTF. CDR3 sequence (DNA): TGTGCCAGCAGCTTAGTGAGGGGACAGGATGGCTACACCTTC. Together with reference TRBV7-6 and TRBJ1-2, the CDR3 gives the full variable domain: GAGVSQSPRYKVTKRGQDVALRCDPISGHVSLYWYRQALGQGPEFLTYFNYEAQQDKSGLPNDRFSAERPEGSISTLTIQRTEQRDSAMYRCASSLVRGQDGYTFGSGTRLTVV.

A word on this clone: Other DNA variants within this sample encode the same CDR3. The chain uses TRBV19 and TRBJ1-1; unclear D gene. CDR3 length: 14 amino acids. Germline CDR1 reads LNHDA; CDR2 reads SQIVND (reference sequence). V gave up 2 bases and J gave up 0 bases, with 7 bases separating them. In DNA form, the CDR3 reads TGTGCCAGTAGTATAAGAGGAATGAACACTGAAGCTTTCTTT. Translating gives CASSIRGMNTEAFF.